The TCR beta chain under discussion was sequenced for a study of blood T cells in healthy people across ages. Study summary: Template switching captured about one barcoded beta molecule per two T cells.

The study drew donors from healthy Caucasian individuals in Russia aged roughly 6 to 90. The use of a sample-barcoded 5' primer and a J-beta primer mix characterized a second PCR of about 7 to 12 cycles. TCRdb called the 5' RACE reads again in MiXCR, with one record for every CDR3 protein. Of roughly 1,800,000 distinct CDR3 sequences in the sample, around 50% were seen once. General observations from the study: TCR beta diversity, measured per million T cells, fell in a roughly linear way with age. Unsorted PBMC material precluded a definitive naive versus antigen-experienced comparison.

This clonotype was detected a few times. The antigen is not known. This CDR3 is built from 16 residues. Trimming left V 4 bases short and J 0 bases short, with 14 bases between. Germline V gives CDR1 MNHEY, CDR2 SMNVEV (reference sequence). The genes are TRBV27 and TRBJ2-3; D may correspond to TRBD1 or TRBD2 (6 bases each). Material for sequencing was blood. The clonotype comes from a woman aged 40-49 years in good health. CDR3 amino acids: CASSSLGAGSTDTQYF. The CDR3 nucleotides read TGTGCCAGCAGTTCCTTGGGGGCGGGGAGCACAGATACGCAGTATTTT.